A selection of T cell receptor beta chains follows, all from one sample in a study of cytomegalovirus exposure and HLA in healthy donors. Assay: immunoSEQ multiplex PCR; the TCRdb copy retains only in-frame clones and omits some. Seen here are under 200,000 clones, about 75% observed once, and the top ten hold 2.5% to 3.5%. Input material: PBMCs. The receptors come from a woman in her forties or fifties in good health and CMV-seropositive. Each CDR3 is given with its conserved first and last residue. D genes are given only for firm matches. Size tells how often a clone was seen (once, few, many) or the class of an expanded clone, and some rows leave it out.

V: TRBV10-3
size: .
D: .
J: TRBJ2-7
CDR3: CAITITGTYEQYF
DNA: TGTGCCATCACCATTACAGGGACCTACGAGCAGTACTTC

V: TRBV7-7
size: .
D: .
J: TRBJ2-2
CDR3: CASSLYGNTGELFF
DNA: TGTGCCAGCAGCTTATACGGGAACACCGGGGAGCTGTTTTTT

V: TRBV9
size: once
D: .
J: TRBJ2-2
CDR3: CASSLRLLNTGELFF
DNA: TGTGCCAGCAGCCTTCGACTACTTAACACCGGGGAGCTGTTTTTT

V: TRBV5-1
size: few
D: .
J: TRBJ2-1
CDR3: CASSLGQSYNEQFF
DNA: TGCGCCAGCAGCTTGGGACAGTCCTACAATGAGCAGTTCTTC

V: TRBV5-8
size: .
D: .
J: TRBJ1-6
CDR3: CASSLGPWSYNSPLHF
DNA: TGTGCCAGCAGCTTGGGGCCCTGGTCCTATAATTCACCCCTCCACTTT

V: TRBV12-5
size: .
D: TRBD1
J: TRBJ2-7
CDR3: CASGSLDRDEQYF
DNA: TGTGCTAGTGGTTCCCTGGACAGGGACGAGCAGTACTTC

V: TRBV5-4
size: few
D: TRBD2
J: TRBJ2-5
CDR3: CASSRRGAYETQYF
DNA: TGTGCCAGCAGCCGGCGGGGGGCTTATGAGACCCAGTACTTC

V: TRBV10-2
size: .
D: .
J: TRBJ2-7
CDR3: CASSARGLGGEQYF
DNA: TGCGCCAGCAGTGCCCGAGGACTGGGTGGCGAGCAGTACTTC

V: TRBV29-1
size: .
D: TRBD2
J: TRBJ2-3
CDR3: CSSLAGGPYTQYF
DNA: TGCAGCTCCCTAGCGGGGGGGCCATATACGCAGTATTTT

V: TRBV30
size: .
D: TRBD2
J: TRBJ2-7
CDR3: CALQKESGGTYEQYF
DNA: TGTGCCTTACAAAAGGAGAGCGGGGGTACCTACGAGCAGTACTTC

V: TRBV5-1
size: few
D: TRBD1
J: TRBJ1-1
CDR3: CASSLGQGVEAFF
DNA: TGCGCCAGCAGCTTGGGACAGGGGGTTGAAGCTTTCTTT

V: TRBV6-5
size: .
D: TRBD1
J: TRBJ2-1
CDR3: CASSPGQSHNEQFF
DNA: TGTGCCAGCAGCCCGGGACAGAGCCACAATGAGCAGTTCTTC

V: TRBV29-1
size: .
D: .
J: TRBJ1-1
CDR3: CSVESGPNTEAFF
DNA: TGCAGCGTTGAATCAGGGCCGAACACTGAAGCTTTCTTT

V: TRBV30
size: .
D: .
J: TRBJ2-7
CDR3: CAWRPGFGTYEQYF
DNA: TGTGCCTGGAGGCCGGGCTTCGGGACCTACGAGCAGTACTTC

V: TRBV18
size: .
D: .
J: TRBJ2-7
CDR3: CASSRAISKTYEQYF
DNA: TGTGCCAGCTCAAGAGCCATATCAAAGACCTACGAGCAGTACTTC

V: TRBV4-1
size: .
D: .
J: TRBJ2-6
CDR3: CASSQRLANVLTF
DNA: TGCGCCAGCAGCCAACGCCTAGCCAACGTCCTGACTTTC

V: TRBV19
size: .
D: .
J: TRBJ2-3
CDR3: CASSDQVSDTQYF
DNA: TGTGCCAGTAGTGATCAGGTTTCAGATACGCAGTATTTT

V: TRBV30
size: few
D: TRBD1
J: TRBJ1-2
CDR3: CAGEDRGVGYTF
DNA: TGTGCCGGGGAGGACAGGGGGGTTGGCTACACCTTC

V: TRBV7-9
size: .
D: .
J: TRBJ2-1
CDR3: CASSLIILGHNEQFF
DNA: TGTGCCAGCAGCTTAATTATTCTGGGCCACAATGAGCAGTTCTTC

V: TRBV19
size: .
D: TRBD1
J: TRBJ1-2
CDR3: CASSIRQGALGYTF
DNA: TGTGCCAGTAGTATTCGGCAGGGGGCTCTCGGCTACACCTTC

V: TRBV5-4
size: .
D: .
J: TRBJ2-5
CDR3: CASSLGASNQETQYF
DNA: TGTGCCAGCAGCTTGGGGGCTAGCAACCAAGAGACCCAGTACTTC

V: TRBV7-2
size: .
D: .
J: TRBJ1-1
CDR3: CASSQPPDTETEAFF
DNA: TGTGCCAGCAGCCAACCCCCGGACACTGAAACTGAAGCTTTCTTT

V: TRBV5-1
size: .
D: .
J: TRBJ2-2
CDR3: CASRGAPNTGELFF
DNA: TGCGCCAGCCGGGGGGCTCCGAACACCGGGGAGCTGTTTTTT

V: TRBV7-7
size: .
D: .
J: TRBJ1-3
CDR3: CASSLSTGNTIYF
DNA: TGTGCCAGCAGCTTATCCACAGGAAACACCATATATTTT

V: TRBV29-1
size: .
D: .
J: TRBJ1-1
CDR3: CSVDPRVRNTEAFF
DNA: TGCAGCGTCGACCCCAGGGTGAGGAACACTGAAGCTTTCTTT

V: TRBV13
size: few
D: TRBD1
J: TRBJ1-4
CDR3: CASSASGQGGEKLFF
DNA: TGTGCCAGCAGCGCGTCCGGACAGGGAGGAGAAAAACTGTTTTTT